This T cell receptor (beta chain) was profiled in a study of blood T cells in healthy people across ages. Study-wide findings and caveats: The donors' CMV status was not determined, possibly confounding changes in expanded clonotypes. Greater diversity and more naive CD4+ cells were seen in long-lived donors than in aged donors.

This clonotype was seen a handful of times. Its target is unknown. The use of a sample-barcoded 5' primer and a J-beta primer mix characterized a second PCR of 7 to 11 cycles. TCRdb reprocessed the 5' RACE reads via MiXCR and lists one record per CDR3 protein. The sample records roughly 500,000 distinct CDR3 sequences, 25% to 30% being singletons. CDR3 length equals 14 residues. Germline V gene sequence: CDR1 LGHNA, CDR2 YSLEER. Between the trimmed V and J ends, which lost 4 bases and 4 bases, there was a span of 12 bases. The chain links TRBV4-3 to TRBJ2-3; the D gene is possibly TRBD1 (5 bases). Specimen: blood. The sequence derives from a woman aged 70 to 79 in good health. The CDR3 reads CASSLSSGSDTQYF. CDR3 DNA: TGCGCCAGCAGCCTCTCCTCAGGGTCAGATACGCAGTATTTT.